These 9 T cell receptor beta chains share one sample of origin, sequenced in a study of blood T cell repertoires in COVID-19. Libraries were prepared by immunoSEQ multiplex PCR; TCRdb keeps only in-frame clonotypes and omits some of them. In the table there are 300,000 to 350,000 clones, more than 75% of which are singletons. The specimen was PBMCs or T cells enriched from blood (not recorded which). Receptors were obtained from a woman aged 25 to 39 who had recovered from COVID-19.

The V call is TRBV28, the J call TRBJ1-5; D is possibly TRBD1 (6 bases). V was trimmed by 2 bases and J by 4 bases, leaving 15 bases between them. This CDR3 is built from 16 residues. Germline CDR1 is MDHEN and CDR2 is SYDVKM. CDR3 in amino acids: CASSLRGLGDNQPQHF. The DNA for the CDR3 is TGTGCCAGCAGTTTAAGGGGGTTGGGGGATAATCAGCCCCAGCATTTT. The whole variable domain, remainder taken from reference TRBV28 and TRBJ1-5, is DVKVTQSSRYLVKRTGEKVFLECVQDMDHENMFWYRQDPGLGLRLIYFSYDVKMKEKGDIPEGYSVSREKKERFSLILESASTNQTSMYLCASSLRGLGDNQPQHFGDGTRLSIL.

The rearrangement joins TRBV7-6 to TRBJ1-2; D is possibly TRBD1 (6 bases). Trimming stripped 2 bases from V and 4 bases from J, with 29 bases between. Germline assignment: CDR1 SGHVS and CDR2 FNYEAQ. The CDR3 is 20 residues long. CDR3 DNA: TGTGCCAGCAGCTTATCGATTCAGTTAGTCCCGGGACAACCTCCCTATGGCTACACCTTC. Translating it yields CASSLSIQLVPGQPPYGYTF.

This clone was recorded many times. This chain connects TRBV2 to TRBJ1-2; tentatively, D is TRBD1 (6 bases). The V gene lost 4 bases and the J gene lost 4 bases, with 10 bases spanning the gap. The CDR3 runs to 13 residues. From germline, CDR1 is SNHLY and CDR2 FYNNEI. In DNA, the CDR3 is TGTGCCAGCAGTGTAACAGGGATCTATGGCTACACCTTC. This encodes CASSVTGIYGYTF.

The CDR3 nucleotides read TGCGCCAGCAGCTTGGCCCAGACAGGGGATACTGAAGCTTTCTTT. This encodes CASSLAQTGDTEAFF. V and J are TRBV5-1 and TRBJ1-1, with 8 bases lining up with TRBD1. V gave up 0 bases and J gave up 5 bases; unmatched junction bases: 6. This CDR3 is built from 15 residues. The germline V gene has CDR1 SGHRS and CDR2 YFSETQ.

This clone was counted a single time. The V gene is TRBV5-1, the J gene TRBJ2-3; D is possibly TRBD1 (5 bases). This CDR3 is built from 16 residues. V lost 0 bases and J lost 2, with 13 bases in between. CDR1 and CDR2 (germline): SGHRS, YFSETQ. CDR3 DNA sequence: TGCGCCAGCAGCTTGGTCGTCCAGGGTCTCACAGATACGCAGTATTTT. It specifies CASSLVVQGLTDTQYF. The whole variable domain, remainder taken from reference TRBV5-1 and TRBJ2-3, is KAGVTQTPRYLIKTRGQQVTLSCSPISGHRSVSWYQQTPGQGLQFLFEYFSETQRNKGNFPGRFSGRQFSNSRSEMNVSTLELGDSALYLCASSLVVQGLTDTQYFGPGTRLTVL.

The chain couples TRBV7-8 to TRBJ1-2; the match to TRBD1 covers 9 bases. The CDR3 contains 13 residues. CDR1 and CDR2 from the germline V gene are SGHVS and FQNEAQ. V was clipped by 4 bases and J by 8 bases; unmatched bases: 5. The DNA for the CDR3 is TGTGCCAGCAGCTCGGACAGGGGAACGGGCTACACCTTC. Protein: CASSSDRGTGYTF.

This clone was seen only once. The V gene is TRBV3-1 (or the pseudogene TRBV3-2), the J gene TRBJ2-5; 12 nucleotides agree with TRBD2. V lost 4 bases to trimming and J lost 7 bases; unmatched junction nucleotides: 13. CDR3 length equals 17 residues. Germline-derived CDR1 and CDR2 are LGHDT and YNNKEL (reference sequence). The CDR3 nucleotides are TGTGCCAGCAGCCTCGTTCCTAGCGGGGGGGCCGGAGGGACCCAGTACTTC. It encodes CASSLVPSGGAGGTQYF.

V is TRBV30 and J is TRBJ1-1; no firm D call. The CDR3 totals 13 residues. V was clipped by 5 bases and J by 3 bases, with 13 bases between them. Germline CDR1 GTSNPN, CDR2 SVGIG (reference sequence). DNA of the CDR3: TGTGCCTGGGCCCAAGCGCTGGACACTGAAGCTTTCTTT. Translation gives CAWAQALDTEAFF.

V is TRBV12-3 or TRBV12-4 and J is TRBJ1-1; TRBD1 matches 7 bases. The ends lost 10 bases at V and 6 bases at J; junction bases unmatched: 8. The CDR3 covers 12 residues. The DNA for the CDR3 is TGTGCCATCTCACTCCAGGGGGCTGAAGCTTTCTTT. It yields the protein CAISLQGAEAFF.